This T cell receptor (beta chain) emerged from a study of control samples from healthy donors and cancer patients. Here immunoSEQ multiplex PCR was the method, and the copy in TCRdb shows in-frame clones only, minus some. The sample records 350,000 to 450,000 clones, around nine tenths being singletons. Sequencing used PBMCs. This TCR was sampled from a man aged 35 to 55 with head and neck cancer.

The CDR3 DNA reads TGTGCCAGCAGTGAAGAGGGCTACACCTTC. The encoded protein is CASSEEGYTF. The rearrangement joins TRBV2 to TRBJ1-2; D is ambiguous. The CDR3 sequence is 10 residues long. Germline CDR1 reads SNHLY; CDR2 reads FYNNEI. V lost 1 base and J 8 bases, leaving 2 bases between the germline ends.